One T cell receptor beta chain is described in this entry. What it binds is not known. This record comes from a study of shared clonotypes between healthy human individuals. Points from the study as a whole: At large depth, rarefaction still showed sorted-subset sequencing to be incomplete.

Germline assignment: CDR1 SGHRS and CDR2 YFSETQ. This CDR3 contains 16 residues. V was clipped by 3 bases and J by 3 bases; unmatched bases: 7. Researchers divided each subset's genomic DNA evenly across several immunoSEQ plates. As originally analysed: Junction-only sequences produced by ImmunoSEQ had no quality scores, so filtering differed. TCRdb keeps only in-frame clones here, not all; method: immunoSEQ multiplex PCR. Clonal size and the V and J genes are those of that table, whereas D and trimming came from the DNA. The data show over 700,000 clones, with over 55% seen just once and under 2% held by the top ten.

This TCR was recovered from a woman aged 25 to 39 in good health. The sample consisted of memory CD4+ T cells sorted from blood. Noted subset: CD45RA-negative fraction. The rearrangement uses TRBV5-1 and TRBJ2-2, with 8 positions matching TRBD2. The CDR3 is CASSSLAGRDTGELFF. CDR3 nucleotides: TGCGCCAGCAGCTCATTAGCGGGGAGGGACACCGGGGAGCTGTTTTTT.